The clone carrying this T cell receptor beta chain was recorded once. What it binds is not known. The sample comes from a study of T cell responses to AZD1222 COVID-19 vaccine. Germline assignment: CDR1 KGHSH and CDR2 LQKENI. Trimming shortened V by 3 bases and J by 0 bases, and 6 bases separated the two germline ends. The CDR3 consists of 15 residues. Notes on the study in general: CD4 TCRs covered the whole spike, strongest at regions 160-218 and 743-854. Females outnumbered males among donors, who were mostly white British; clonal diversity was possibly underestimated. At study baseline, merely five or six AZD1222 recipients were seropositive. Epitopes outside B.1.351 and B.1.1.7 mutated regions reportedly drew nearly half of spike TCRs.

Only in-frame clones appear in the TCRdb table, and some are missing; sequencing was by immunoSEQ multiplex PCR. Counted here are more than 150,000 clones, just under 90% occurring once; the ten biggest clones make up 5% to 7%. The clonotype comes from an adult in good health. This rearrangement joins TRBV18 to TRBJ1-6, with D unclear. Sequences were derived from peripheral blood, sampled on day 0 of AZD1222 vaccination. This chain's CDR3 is CASSPNSSYNSPLHF. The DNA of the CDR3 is TGTGCCAGCTCACCTAATAGCTCCTATAATTCACCCCTCCACTTT.